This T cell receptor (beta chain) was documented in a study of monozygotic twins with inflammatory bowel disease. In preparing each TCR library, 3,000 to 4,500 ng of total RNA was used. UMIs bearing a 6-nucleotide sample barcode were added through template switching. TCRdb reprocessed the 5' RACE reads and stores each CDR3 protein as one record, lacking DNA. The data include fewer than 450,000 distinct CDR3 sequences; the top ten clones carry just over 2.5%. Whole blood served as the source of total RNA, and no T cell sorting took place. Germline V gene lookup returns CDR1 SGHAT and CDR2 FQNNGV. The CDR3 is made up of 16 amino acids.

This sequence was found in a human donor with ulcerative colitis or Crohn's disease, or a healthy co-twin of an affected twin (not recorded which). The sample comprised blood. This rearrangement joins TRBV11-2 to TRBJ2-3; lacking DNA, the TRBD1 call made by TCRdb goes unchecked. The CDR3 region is CASSLSGTKGTDTQYF.